Each of the 27 T cell receptor delta chains below was sequenced from the same sample in a study of gamma delta lymphoproliferative disorders and STAT genes. The receptor sequences were amplified from genomic DNA of peripheral blood mononuclear cells. TCRdb re-identified clones in the multiplex PCR reads via CATT. The table includes some 1,400 delta-chain clones, 0.8% to 0.9% detected once. The sequenced material came from blood. Receptor source: a human donor in good health.

This clone was counted only a few times. TCRdb has a much larger clone's protein, which differs at residue 9 from the translation of this DNA, likely because of a read error; what is shown is the protein translated from the DNA. The rearrangement uses TRDV2 and TRDJ1, with TRDD3 as a possible D gene (5 bases). Germline CDR1 and CDR2: GEAIGNYY and EKD. Trimming shortened V by 0 bases and J by 0 bases, and 16 bases separated the two germline ends. CDR3 length: 17 residues. The CDR3 DNA reads as TGTGCCTGTGACACCCTACGACTGGAGGATAACACCGATAAACTCATCTTT. This codes for CACDTLRLEDNTDKLIF.

A note on this clone: TCRdb lists the protein of a much larger clone for this DNA, which differs at residue 9, so this is likely a read error; the protein given here is translated from the DNA itself. This chain's CDR3 is CACDSTVGEVSWDTRQMFF. As DNA, the CDR3 is TGTGCCTGTGACTCCACCGTGGGGGAGGTCTCCTGGGACACCCGACAGATGTTTTTC. The chain carries TRDV2 and TRDJ3; 7 positions agree with TRDD3. Germline assignment: CDR1 GEAIGNYY and CDR2 EKD. The V segment lost 3 bases and the J segment 0 bases; nucleotides outside the gene matches: 10. CDR3 length: 19 amino acids.

This clone was seen many times. A single base is all that separates this from a far larger clone, so a read error is likely. The chain joins TRDV3 to TRDJ3; D perhaps matches TRDD3 (6 bases). CDR1 TVYSNPD and CDR2 GDNSRS come from the germline V gene (reference sequence). The CDR3 has 19 residues. The CDR3 sequence is CAFSSLLRDTAWGTRQMFF. For the CDR3, the DNA is TGTGCCTTTTCCTCCCTACTAAGAGATACTGCCTGGGGCACCCGACAGATGTTTTTC.

This clone counts as medium-sized (0.01 to 0.1%). This likely traces to a read error, being one base from a far larger clone. The chain's CDR3 is CALGPYLHVLVPYTDKLIF. In DNA form, the CDR3 reads TGTGCTCTTGGGCCTTACCTGCACGTTTTGGTTCCGTACACCGATAAACTCATCTTT. V and J are TRDV1 and TRDJ1, with no clear D. The CDR3 has 19 residues. V shed 5 bases and J shed 0 bases, with 25 bases lying between them. The V gene's germline CDR1 is TSWWSYY and CDR2 QGS.

In its sample, this clone was seen a few times. The likely explanation is a read error, given a far larger clone one base away. The same CDR3 also results from other DNA sequences found in this sample. This rearrangement joins TRDV2 to TRDJ1, with a weak D call TRDD2 (6 bases). Germline assignment: CDR1 GEAIGNYY and CDR2 EKD. The V end lost 1 base, the J end lost 0 bases, and 26 bases lay between the germline ends. The CDR3 runs 20 residues. CDR3 sequence reads: CACDTMSSYGANYYTDKLIF. CDR3 nucleotide sequence: TGTGCCTGTGACACTATGAGTTCCTATGGAGCCAACTATTACACCGATAAACTCATCTTT.

The J gene call is TRDJ1, but no V gene call exists; the DNA was not compared with TRDD3, the D call given in the table. This CDR3 region has 26 residues. CDR3 sequence: CASLCLPTASTGGYARLEADTDKLIF. The DNA of the CDR3 is TGTGCTTCATTGTGCCTTCCTACGGCCAGTACTGGGGGATACGCCCGCCTAGAGGCAGACACCGATAAACTCATCTTT.

The table lists this clone with a few counts. This is likely an artifact of a read error, given a far larger clone one base away. The sample carries other DNA sequences with the same CDR3. The chain couples TRDV2 to TRDJ1; D is perhaps TRDD2 (5 bases). Germline V gene data show CDR1 as GEAIGNYY and CDR2 as EKD. The length of the CDR3 is 20 residues. In DNA form, the CDR3 reads TGTGCCTGTGACACTATGAGCTCCTATGGAGCCAACTATTACACCGATAAACTTATCTTT. Amino acids: CACDTMSSYGANYYTDKLIF.

This clone was seen only a few times. This likely stems from a read error, as it lies one base from a far larger clone. Other nucleotide sequences from this sample produce the same CDR3. The chain uses TRDV2 and TRDJ1; perhaps TRDD3 as D (5 bases). Germline V gene lookup returns CDR1 GEAIGNYY and CDR2 EKD. The CDR3 is 14 residues long. This chain's CDR3 is CACDTWGTTDKLIF. CDR3 coding DNA: TGTGCCTGCGACACTTGGGGCACCACCGATAAACTCATCTTT.

By frequency in the sample, this clone is hyperexpanded. The same CDR3 can be traced to other DNA sequences in this sample. The chain joins TRDV2 to TRDJ1; TRDD3 aligns across 10 bases. This CDR3 has 18 residues. V lost 0 bases to trimming and J lost 0 bases; unmatched junction nucleotides: 9. Germline-derived CDR1 and CDR2 are GEAIGNYY and EKD. The CDR3 is CACDTVLVGDTYTDKLIF. The CDR3 nucleotides are TGTGCCTGTGACACCGTTTTGGTGGGGGATACCTACACCGATAAACTCATCTTT.

This clone came up many times. TCRdb shows a much larger clone's protein in place of this DNA's translation, and the two differ at residue 3, likely through a read error; the protein shown is translated from the DNA. The chain employs TRDV2 and TRDJ1; TRDD3 matches 13 bases. CDR1 GEAIGNYY and CDR2 EKD come from the germline V gene. There are 17 residues in the CDR3. This chain's CDR3 is CARDVLLGDTHTDKLIF. In DNA, the CDR3 is TGTGCCCGTGACGTGCTACTGGGGGATACGCACACCGATAAACTCATCTTT.

Comment on this clone: The TCRdb protein comes from a much larger clone and disagrees with this DNA's translation at residue 9, likely due to a read error; the protein given here is derived from the DNA. The J gene corresponds to TRDJ1; a V gene call is absent; the table calls TRDD3, which could not be checked here. The CDR3 has 13 amino acids. CDR3 loop: CASGGYGVVKLIF. CDR3 bases: TGTGCCTCCGGGGGATACGGAGTCGTTAAACTCATCTTT.

Turning to this clone: This is likely an artifact of a read error, given a far larger clone one base away. At the DNA level, this CDR3 is encoded by other sequences in the same sample as well. The CDR3 loop is CACDTWGTTDKLIF. DNA of the CDR3: TGTGCCTGTGACACTTGGGGGACCACCGATAAACTCATCTTT. The rearrangement links TRDV2 to TRDJ1; TRDD3 matches at 7 bases. Trimming cost V 1 base and J 1 base; bases outside gene matches: 2. This CDR3 spans 14 amino acids. The germline CDR1 and CDR2 sequences are GEAIGNYY and EKD.

To note about this clone: TCRdb's entry gives the protein of a much larger clone, which mismatches this DNA's translation at residue 11, likely from a read error; the protein reported here is translated from the DNA. The chain recombines TRDV2 with TRDJ1; 13 nucleotides agree with TRDD3. CDR3 size: 18 residues. The V gene end was trimmed by 3 bases and the J gene end by 2 bases; junction bases not matched to a gene: 11. Germline V gene sequence: CDR1 GEAIGNYY, CDR2 EKD. CDR3 loop: CACDALLGDTGLTDKLIF. Here the CDR3 DNA reads TGTGCCTGTGACGCCCTACTGGGGGATACGGGCTTAACCGATAAACTCATCTTT.

Relative to its sample, this clone is medium-sized. This sequence is one base from a far larger clone and is likely a read error. This rearrangement joins TRDV2 to TRDJ1, with TRDD3 matching over 12 bases. Germline CDR1 reads GEAIGNYY; CDR2 reads EKD. The V and J ends lost 5 bases and 1 base, in that order; junction bases with no gene match: 13. There are 18 residues in the CDR3. The CDR3 nucleotides read TGTGCCTGTGGCTCAGTCCATCTGGGGGATACGTTCACCGATAAACTCATCTTT. Translated: CACGSVHLGDTFTDKLIF.

This clone was observed a few times. The TCRdb protein comes from a much larger clone and disagrees with this DNA's translation at residue 15, likely due to a read error; the protein given here is derived from the DNA. The chain uses TRDV2 and TRDJ1; D is perhaps TRDD3 (6 bases). Germline V lookup: CDR1 GEAIGNYY, CDR2 EKD. The length of the CDR3 is 16 residues. CDR3 coding DNA: TGTGCCTGTGACACCGTGGGGGCCCGGGGAACCGATAAACTCACCTTT. Amino acid sequence: CACDTVGARGTDKLTF.

This clone was counted between two and nine times. The amino acid sequence in TCRdb belongs to a much larger clone and departs from this DNA's translation at residue 12, likely a sequencing read error; the sequence shown is translated from the DNA. Other DNA sequences within the sample encode an identical CDR3. The chain has TRDV2 and TRDJ1; 13 nucleotides line up with TRDD3. This CDR3 has 24 residues. The ends lost 2 bases at V and 4 bases at J; junction bases unmatched: 30. Germline values: CDR1 GEAIGNYY, CDR2 EKD. In DNA form, the CDR3 reads TGTGCCTGTGACAGCCTTAACTGGGGGATACGCGGCCAGGGCGAAGGTTGGGCGCTCGATAAACTCATCTTT. This translates into CACDSLNWGIRGQGEGWALDKLIF.

This clone was found a few times. The translation of this DNA and the TCRdb protein of a much larger clone differ at residue 12, probably owing to a read error; the protein shown here is translated from the DNA. The chain is built from TRDV2 and TRDJ1, with 13 bases matching TRDD3. Germline V gene data show CDR1 as GEAIGNYY and CDR2 as EKD. J lost 3 bases, V lost 3 bases, and 9 bases had no gene match. The length of the CDR3 is 17 residues. The CDR3 sequence is CACDVLLGDTHADKLIF. The CDR3, as DNA: TGTGCCTGTGACGTGCTACTGGGGGATACGCACGCCGATAAACTCATCTTT.

This clone was picked up many times. A far larger clone is one base from this, pointing to a likely read error. Distinct nucleotide sequences in the sample also encode this CDR3. This chain links TRDV1 with TRDJ3, with 8 bases aligning to TRDD3. The CDR3 runs to 25 residues. Germline V gene lookup returns CDR1 TSWWSYY and CDR2 QGS. The chain's CDR3 is CALGEHSIVGDHGLAKTWDTRQMFF. The CDR3 DNA reads TGTGCTCTTGGGGAACATAGTATAGTGGGGGATCATGGGTTGGCCAAGACCTGGGACACCCGGCAGATGTTTTTC.

This clone has more than one count but fewer than ten. It is likely a read error: a sequence one base away is far more abundant. Other DNA variants within this sample encode the same CDR3. The rearrangement joins TRDV1 to TRDJ1; TRDD3 matches at 9 bases. From germline, CDR1 is TSWWSYY and CDR2 QGS. The CDR3 extends over 21 amino acids. V lost 9 bases and J lost 7; bases outside the gene matches: 33. CDR3 sequence (DNA): TGTGCTCTAGGGCAACCCTTGCCACATCCCCTGAGACTGGGGGACCCCTCTAAACTCATCTTT. Translation: CALGQPLPHPLRLGDPSKLIF.

With regard to this clone: A single base is all that separates this from a far larger clone, so a read error is likely. Other DNA sequences in this specimen translate into the identical CDR3. The genes are TRDV1 and TRDJ1, with a tentative D call TRDD2 (6 bases). Germline CDR1 is TSWWSYY and CDR2 is QGS. This CDR3 region has 17 residues. CDR3 bases: TGTGCTCTACATCGGGGGTACCTTTCCTATAACACCGATAAACTCATCTTC. It translates to CALHRGYLSYNTDKLIF.

This clone turned up a few times. The protein given by TCRdb reflects a much larger clone and differs at residue 6 from this DNA's translation, likely from a read error; the protein shown is the DNA's translation. This chain links TRDV2 with TRDJ1, with 13 nucleotides matching TRDD3. The CDR3 is 18 residues long. V lost 3 bases, J lost 2 bases, and 11 bases stayed unmatched. Germline V gives CDR1 GEAIGNYY, CDR2 EKD. The chain's CDR3 is CACDAPLGDTDLTDKLIF. CDR3 sequence (DNA): TGTGCCTGTGACGCCCCACTGGGGGATACGGACTTAACCGATAAACTCATCTTT.

This clone has a handful of counts. Translating this DNA gives a protein that differs at residue 8 from the TCRdb one, which belongs to a much larger clone; a read error is likely, and the protein shown is this translation. The rearrangement links TRDV1 to TRDJ1; D uncertain. Germline CDR1 and CDR2: TSWWSYY and QGS. Trimming removed 5 bases from V and 4 bases from J, with 26 bases in between. CDR3 size: 18 residues. CDR3 DNA sequence: TGTGCTCTTGGGTTAAAACCTTTCGGTACGCACAGTGGCGATAAACTCATCTTT. Translated, it gives CALGLKPFGTHSGDKLIF.

Worth noting for this clone: TCRdb's entry gives the protein of a much larger clone, which mismatches this DNA's translation at residue 8, likely from a read error; the protein reported here is translated from the DNA. The chain employs TRDV2 and TRDJ1; no definite D call. This CDR3 is built from 15 residues. Trimming left V 3 bases short and J 0 bases short, with 13 bases between. CDR1 GEAIGNYY and CDR2 EKD come from the germline V gene. Here the CDR3 reads CACDRVGSYTDKLIF. CDR3 nucleotide sequence: TGTGCCTGTGACCGAGTTGGATCGTACACCGATAAACTCATCTTT.

This clone was seen only a few times. Translating this DNA gives a protein that differs at residue 5 from the TCRdb one, which belongs to a much larger clone; a read error is likely, and the protein shown is this translation. V is TRDV2 and J is TRDJ1; weak D call: TRDD3 (5 bases). This CDR3 is built from 17 residues. The ends were cut back, 2 bases at V and 0 bases at J, with 18 bases in the middle. From germline, CDR1 is GEAIGNYY and CDR2 EKD. DNA for the CDR3: TGTGCCTGTGACATCGTTGCTGGGTGGGACGACACCGATAAACTCATCTTT. This sequence encodes CACDIVAGWDDTDKLIF.

In this sample, this clone turned up a few times. The likely explanation is a read error, given a far larger clone one base away. Other DNA sequences in the sample encode the same CDR3. The CDR3 bases are TGTGCTTTCATGAAGCCACAGGGTGGCGGGTGGGGGTTCACCGACAAACTCATCTTT. This translates into CAFMKPQGGGWGFTDKLIF. This chain joins TRAV38-2/DV8 and TRDJ1; D is perhaps TRDD3 (6 bases). Per germline, CDR1 TSESDYY and CDR2 QEAYKQQN. The CDR3 is 19 amino acids.

Notes on this clone: A read error is likely here: a far larger clone is one base away. The same CDR3 also results from other DNA sequences found in this sample. J is TRDJ1 and V is TRDV1, with TRDD3 matching 11 bases. The length of the CDR3 is 20 residues. Looked up from germline, CDR1 is TSWWSYY and CDR2 is QGS. CDR3 DNA sequence: TGTGCTCTCGGGGAACTAGAATACCCTCGCCGTACTGGGGGATACGATAAACTCATCTTT. As protein: CALGELEYPRRTGGYDKLIF.

Notes on this clone: This DNA's translation and the protein TCRdb lists, from a much larger clone, do not match at residue 8, likely due to a read error; the protein shown is translated from the DNA. The J gene is TRDJ1, the V gene TRDV2; no clear D gene. Since TCRdb gives no J gene, matching the DNA to germline was used here to assign it. Germline lookup yields CDR1 GEAIGNYY and CDR2 EKD. The length of the CDR3 is 15 residues. The germline V and J ends were trimmed by 3 bases and 0 bases, with 13 bases remaining between them. CDR3: CACDRVGTYTDKLIF. The CDR3 nucleotides read TGTGCCTGTGACCGAGTTGGAACGTACACCGATAAACTCATCTTT.